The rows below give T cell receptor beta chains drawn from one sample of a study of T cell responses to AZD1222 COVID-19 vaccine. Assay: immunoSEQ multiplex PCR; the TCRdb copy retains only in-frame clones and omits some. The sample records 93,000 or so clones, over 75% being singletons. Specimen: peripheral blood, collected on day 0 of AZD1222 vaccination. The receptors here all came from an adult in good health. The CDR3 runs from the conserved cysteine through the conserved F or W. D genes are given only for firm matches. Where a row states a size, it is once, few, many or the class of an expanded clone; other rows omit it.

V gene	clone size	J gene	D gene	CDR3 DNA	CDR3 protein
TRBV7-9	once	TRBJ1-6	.	TGTGCCAGCAGCTCCCGGACCTCCTATAATTCACCCCTCCACTTT	CASSSRTSYNSPLHF
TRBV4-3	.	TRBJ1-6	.	TGCGCCAGCAGCCAACAAGATGATTCACCCCTCCACTTT	CASSQQDDSPLHF
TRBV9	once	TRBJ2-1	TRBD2	TGTGCCAGCAGGGATCCGGGACTAGCGGACTCCAATGAGCAGTTCTTC	CASRDPGLADSNEQFF
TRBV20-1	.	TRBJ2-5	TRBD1	TGCAGTGCTAGGGACAGGCAGACCCAGTACTTC	CSARDRQTQYF
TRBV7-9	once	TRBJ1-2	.	TGTGCCAGCTACAATGATTGGGCGCGGGGCTACACCTTC	CASYNDWARGYTF
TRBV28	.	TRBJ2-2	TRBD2	TGTGCCAGCAGTGAAGCGGGAGCGGGCACCGGGGAGCTGTTTTTT	CASSEAGAGTGELFF
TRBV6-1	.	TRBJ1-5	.	TGTGCCAGCAGTGAATGGGGCCAGGCCCAGCATTTT	CASSEWGQAQHF
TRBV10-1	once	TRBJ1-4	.	TGCGCCAGCAGTGTGGCTCCTAACGATGAAAAACTGTTTTTT	CASSVAPNDEKLFF
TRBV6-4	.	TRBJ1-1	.	TGTGCCAGCAGTCCGGACTTTCGGGACACTGAAGCTTTCTTT	CASSPDFRDTEAFF
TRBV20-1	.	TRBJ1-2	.	TGCAGTGTACAGTACTATGGCTACACCTTC	CSVQYYGYTF
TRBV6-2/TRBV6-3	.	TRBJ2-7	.	TGTGCCAGCAGTTACCACCTTTACGAGCAGTACTTC	CASSYHLYEQYF
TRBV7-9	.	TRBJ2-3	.	TGTGCCAGCAGCTCCCGGGGTCCAGATACGCAGTATTTT	CASSSRGPDTQYF
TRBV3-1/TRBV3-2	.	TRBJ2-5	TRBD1	TGTGCCAGCAGCCAAACGGACAGGGGAGAGACCCAGTACTTC	CASSQTDRGETQYF
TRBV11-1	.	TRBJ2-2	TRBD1	TGTGCCAGCAGCCCGCCGACAGGGGGGGACACCGGGGAGCTGTTTTTT	CASSPPTGGDTGELFF
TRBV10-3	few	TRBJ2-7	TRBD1	TGTGCCATATCGCAGGGACAGCCACCCTACGAGCAGTACTTC	CAISQGQPPYEQYF
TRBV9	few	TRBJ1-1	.	TGTGCCAGCAGCCATTCGGGGGGTGAAGCTTTCTTT	CASSHSGGEAFF
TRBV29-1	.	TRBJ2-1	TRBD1	TGCAGCTTAAGACGACAGGGCTTTGGTGAGCAGTTCTTC	CSLRRQGFGEQFF